These 2 T cell receptor beta chains share one sample of origin, sequenced in a study of blood T cells in healthy people across ages. PCR was performed a second time for about 7 to 11 cycles using a sample-barcoded 5' primer and a J-beta primer mix. TCRdb independently ran MiXCR on the 5' RACE reads; one entry per CDR3 protein. This table has just over 800,000 distinct CDR3 sequences, around 62% appearing once. The sample comprised blood. Source of these receptors: a young man in good health.

V usage is TRBV7-2 and J usage is TRBJ1-5; TRBD1 aligns across 10 bases. With 3 bases clipped from V and 6 bases from J, the junction kept 11 bases outside the gene matches. The CDR3 length is 17 residues. From germline, CDR1 is SGHTA and CDR2 FQGNSA. For the CDR3, the DNA is TGTGCCAGCAGCTTGGGGACCGGGACAGGGGACGGTCAGCCCCAGCATTTT. Translated: CASSLGTGTGDGQPQHF.

V usage is TRBV20-1 and J usage is TRBJ1-1; no clear D gene. This CDR3 comprises 12 residues. Looked up from germline, CDR1 is DFQATT and CDR2 is SNEGSKA (reference sequence). The CDR3 region is CSLGQANTEAFF. CDR3 sequence (DNA): TGCAGCCTCGGGCAGGCGAACACTGAAGCTTTCTTT.